This note documents a single T cell receptor beta chain sequence. The data were taken from a study of blood T cell repertoires in COVID-19. Study in general: Specimens from acute and convalescent COVID-19 originated in the United States, Italy and Spain.

In the original processing: Estimated nucleated cell counts came from reference gene primer amplification. The protocol was immunoSEQ multiplex PCR, while the TCRdb copy is restricted to in-frame clones and leaves out a portion. D and trimming were read from the DNA, whereas the V and J calls and clone size are those reported in that table. The sample has 65,000 to 80,000 clones; around 86% are singletons. This receptor was identified in a man aged 50 or older with active COVID-19. The sequenced sample consisted of peripheral blood.

Written as DNA, the CDR3 is TGTGCCAGCAGCTTAGGAGGAACCCGTAATCAGCCCCAGCATTTT. It specifies CASSLGGTRNQPQHF. The V gene is TRBV7-6, the J gene TRBJ1-5; D is undetermined. The V end lost 1 base, the J end lost 4 bases, and 11 bases lay between the germline ends. This CDR3 is 15 amino acids long. CDR1 and CDR2 (germline): SGHVS, FNYEAQ.